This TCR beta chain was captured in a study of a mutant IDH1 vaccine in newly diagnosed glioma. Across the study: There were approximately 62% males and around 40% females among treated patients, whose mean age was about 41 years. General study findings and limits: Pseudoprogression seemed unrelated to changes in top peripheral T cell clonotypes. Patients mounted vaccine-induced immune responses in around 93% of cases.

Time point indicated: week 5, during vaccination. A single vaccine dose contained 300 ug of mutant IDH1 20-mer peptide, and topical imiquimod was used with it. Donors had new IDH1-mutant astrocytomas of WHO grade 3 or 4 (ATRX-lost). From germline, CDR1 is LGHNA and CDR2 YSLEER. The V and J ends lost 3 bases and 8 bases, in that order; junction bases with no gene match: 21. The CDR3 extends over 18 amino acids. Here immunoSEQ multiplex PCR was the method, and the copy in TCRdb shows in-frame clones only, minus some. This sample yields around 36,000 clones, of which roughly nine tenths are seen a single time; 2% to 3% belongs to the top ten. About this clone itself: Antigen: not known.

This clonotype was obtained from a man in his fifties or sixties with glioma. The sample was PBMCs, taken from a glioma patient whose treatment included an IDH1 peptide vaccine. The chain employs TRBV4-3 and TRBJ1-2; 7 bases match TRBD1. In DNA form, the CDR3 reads TGCGCCAGCAGCCAGCTGTTCAGGGCGGCACAGGGGCAGCGGGGCTACACCTTC. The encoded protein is CASSQLFRAAQGQRGYTF.